This T cell receptor (beta chain) was identified during a study of blood T cell repertoires in COVID-19. J gave up 4 bases and V 0 bases, and 8 bases lay outside the gene matches. CDR1 LNHNV and CDR2 YYDKDF come from the germline V gene (reference sequence). The CDR3 is 16 residues long. Method: immunoSEQ multiplex PCR; TCRdb's copy keeps in-frame clones and lacks some. Found here are 250,000 to 350,000 clones, about four fifths of them singletons; the top ten hold almost 1.5%. The V call is TRBV15, the J call TRBJ1-1; 7 bases align to TRBD1. The TCR was taken from a human donor with COVID-19, enrolled during active disease. The donor label of this sample is uncertain. The sequenced sample was peripheral blood. The CDR3 reads CATSRDLKGAGTEAFF. The CDR3 DNA reads TGTGCCACCAGCAGAGATCTGAAGGGGGCGGGCACTGAAGCTTTCTTT.